The subject of this entry is one TCR beta chain. Methods used by the authors: The assay estimated nucleated cells by amplifying reference gene primers. The data were produced by immunoSEQ multiplex PCR, yet TCRdb's version contains in-frame clones alone and is incomplete. D and trimming were read from the DNA, whereas the V and J calls and clone size are those reported in that table. Of more than 200,000 clones listed, just over 85% are singletons. These data are taken from a study of blood T cell repertoires in COVID-19. The CDR3 has 12 residues. CDR1 is SQVTM and CDR2 is ANQGSEA in the germline V gene. The V and J ends lost 6 bases and 4 bases, in that order; junction bases with no gene match: 2. Participants spanned ages roughly 18 to 95 years and resided in 20 to 30 US areas. Grouping used clinical history reported by participants in a survey and questionnaire. For recovered donors of Cohort 3, there were two negative PCRs, clearance, or symptom resolution.

The sequenced sample was PBMCs or T cells enriched from blood (not recorded which). The genes are TRBV29-1 and TRBJ1-1; 10 bases align to TRBD1. This TCR derives from a man aged 40-55 years who had recovered from COVID-19. This CDR3 reads CSVGQGSTEAFF. The DNA for the CDR3 is TGCAGCGTGGGACAGGGGAGCACTGAAGCTTTCTTT.